The sequence of this T cell receptor beta chain was determined in a study of CD8+CD57+ T cells in acquired aplastic anemia. Study summary: Recorded DNA amounts for sorted CD4+ and CD8+ cells had an average of 3.2 ug. The study, taken as a whole, reports: Patient and control CD8+ Simpson's diversity was not significantly different.

The use of genomic DNA as template underpinned the TCR beta VDJ and CDR3 profiling. Using its own MiXCR run on the reads, TCRdb lists one record per CDR3 protein. The repertoire holds 150,000 to 200,000 distinct CDR3 sequences, with 50% to 75% as singletons. Between the trimmed V and J ends, which lost 4 bases and 4 bases, there was a span of 14 bases. In germline, CDR1 is SGHVS, CDR2 FQNEAQ. CDR3 length: 15 amino acids. This clonotype was recorded many times. Its target is not known. The sequence came from a human donor with severe aplastic anemia or a healthy control (not recorded which). The sample comprised sorted CD4+, CD8+, or CD8+CD57+ T cells (not recorded which) from PBMCs. The chain uses TRBV7-8 and TRBJ1-5, with unresolved D. CDR3 DNA sequence: TGTGCCAGCAGCTGGGTAGCGGGGTCTAATCAGCCCCAGCATTTT. It translates to CASSWVAGSNQPQHF.